The table lists the clone carrying this T cell receptor beta chain with many counts. The antigen is unknown. The data are from a study of response to subunit inactivated influenza vaccine. TCRdb reprocessed the RT-PCR reads with MiXCR, giving one entry per CDR3 protein. The sample yields 500,000 or so distinct CDR3 sequences, 16% seen once. The study's findings and limits: Few new T cells, the authors suggested, are recruited by each seasonal influenza vaccination.

The CDR3 totals 15 residues. With V trimmed by 8 bases and J by 9 bases, 13 bases remained unmatched. Germline assignment: CDR1 ENHRY and CDR2 SYGVKD. Sequencing used CD4+ T cells sorted from PBMCs, obtained 23 months after vaccination. This clonotype was sampled from a man aged 45-69 years who received an inactivated influenza vaccine. The chain joins TRBV10-3 to TRBJ2-1; 10 bases are shared with TRBD2. The DNA of the CDR3 is TGTGCCATCGGCGCTAGCGGGAGAAGTCAGGGTGAGCAGTTCTTC. The encoded protein is CAIGASGRSQGEQFF.